This T cell receptor (beta chain) was observed in a study of blood T cell repertoires in COVID-19. Overall study context: The study drew acute and convalescent COVID-19 samples from the United States, Italy and Spain. Nucleic acid was either cDNA or gDNA, and it came from T cells, B-cell-depleted T cells, or PBMCs.

This CDR3 is built from 17 residues. Per the germline V gene, CDR1 is SEHNR and CDR2 is FQNEAQ (reference sequence). With V trimmed by 3 bases and J by 1 base, 7 bases remained unmatched. TCRdb's copy holds only in-frame clones and misses some; the assay was immunoSEQ multiplex PCR. The sample gives 25,000 to 30,000 clones, 84% of which show up once; about 16% is in the top ten. The sequenced material came from peripheral blood. The TCR sequence derives from a man between 65 and 79 years old with active COVID-19. This chain uses TRBV7-9 with TRBJ1-3; 9 positions match TRBD1. The CDR3 sequence is CASSFFTGGASGNTIYF. The CDR3 nucleotides are TGTGCCAGCAGCTTTTTCACAGGGGGCGCGTCTGGAAACACCATATATTTT.